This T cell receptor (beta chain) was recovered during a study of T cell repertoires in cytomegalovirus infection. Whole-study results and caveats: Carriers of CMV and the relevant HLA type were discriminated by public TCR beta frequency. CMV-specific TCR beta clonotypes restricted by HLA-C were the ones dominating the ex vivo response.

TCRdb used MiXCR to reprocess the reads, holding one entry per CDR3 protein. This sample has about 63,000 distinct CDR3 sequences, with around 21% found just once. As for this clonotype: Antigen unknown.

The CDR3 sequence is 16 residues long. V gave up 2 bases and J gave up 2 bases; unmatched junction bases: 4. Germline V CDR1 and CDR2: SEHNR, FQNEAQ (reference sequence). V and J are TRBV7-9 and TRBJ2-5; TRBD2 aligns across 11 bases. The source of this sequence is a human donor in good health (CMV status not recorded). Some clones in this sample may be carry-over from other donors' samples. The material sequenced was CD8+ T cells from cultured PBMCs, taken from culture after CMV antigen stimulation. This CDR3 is CASSLSLAGGQETQYF. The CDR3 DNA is TGTGCCAGCAGCTTAAGCCTAGCGGGAGGTCAAGAGACCCAGTACTTC.